These 30 T cell receptor beta chains originate from one sample sequenced in a study of blood T cell repertoires in COVID-19. Clones were sequenced by immunoSEQ multiplex PCR, and TCRdb holds only the in-frame ones, with some missing. The sample holds approximately 75,000 clones, roughly 85% seen once. Sequencing used peripheral blood. These receptors were taken from an elderly woman with acute or convalescent COVID-19.

This clone has just a few counts. The chain links TRBV5-8 to TRBJ1-6, with no clear D. The ends were cut back, 0 bases at V and 3 bases at J, with 16 bases in the middle. Germline assignment: CDR1 SGHTS and CDR2 YDEGEE. The CDR3 length is 18 residues. The CDR3 nucleotides read TGTGCCAGCAGCTTGGGGCCTGGAGAGCGGAGCTATAATTCACCCCTCCACTTT. Translating gives CASSLGPGERSYNSPLHF.

This chain links TRBV2 with TRBJ2-5; 8 positions match TRBD2. Losses at the gene ends were 7 bases for V and 5 bases for J; bases not matched to a gene: 12. CDR1 and CDR2 from the germline V gene are SNHLY and FYNNEI. This CDR3 contains 15 residues. The CDR3 nucleotides are TGTGCCAGCACTCCCAACGGGGGGGTATCTGAGACCCAGTACTTC. The encoded protein is CASTPNGGVSETQYF.

The gene calls are TRBV11-2 and TRBJ2-5; D remains unclear. Germline V gives CDR1 SGHAT, CDR2 FQNNGV. Trimming removed 2 bases at V and 1 base at J, with 8 bases between. The CDR3 totals 14 residues. Here the CDR3 DNA reads TGTGCCAGCAGCTTATTTCAGATCCAAGAGACCCAGTACTTC. It is translated as CASSLFQIQETQYF. Full variable domain (outside the CDR3, taken from reference TRBV11-2 and TRBJ2-5): EAGVAQSPRYKIIEKRQSVAFWCNPISGHATLYWYQQILGQGPKLLIQFQNNGVVDDSQLPKDRFSAERLKGVDSTLKIQPAKLEDSAVYLCASSLFQIQETQYFGPGTRLLVL.

This chain links TRBV18 with TRBJ2-3; 8 positions match TRBD1. The junction had 7 bases not matched to a gene; V was cut back by 3 bases and J by 2 bases. Germline CDR1 and CDR2: KGHSH and LQKENI. The CDR3 is 16 residues long. The CDR3 is CASSPTGTGFTDTQYF. CDR3 DNA: TGTGCCAGCTCACCTACCGGGACAGGCTTCACAGATACGCAGTATTTT.

The chain links TRBV6-6 to TRBJ2-7, with D possibly TRBD1 on 5 matching bases. CDR3 length: 14 amino acids. With 4 bases removed from V and 2 bases from J, the gap between germline ends came to 12 bases. Germline CDR1 and CDR2: MNHNY and SVGAGI (reference sequence). CDR3 residues: CASSSNRRTYEQYF. The DNA for the CDR3 is TGTGCCAGCAGTTCAAACAGGCGAACCTACGAGCAGTACTTC.

The CDR3 sequence is CASSPGFNEQFF. The DNA of the CDR3 is TGTGCCAGCAGCCCAGGGTTCAATGAGCAGTTCTTC. This chain connects TRBV6-5 to TRBJ2-1, with a possible D match to TRBD1 (5 bases). The germline gives CDR1 MNHEY, CDR2 SVGAGI. Trimming pared 6 bases from V and 6 bases from J, leaving 9 bases between. The CDR3 contains 12 residues.

V usage is TRBV5-6 and J usage is TRBJ2-3; D gene ambiguous. Germline-derived CDR1 and CDR2 are SGHDT and YYEEEE. The V end was cut by 0 bases, the J end by 4 bases, with 12 bases between. This CDR3 is built from 15 residues. CDR3 protein: CASSLGLVPPDTQYF. CDR3 DNA sequence: TGTGCCAGCAGCTTGGGTCTAGTTCCCCCAGATACGCAGTATTTT.

The rearrangement links TRBV18 to TRBJ1-4, with D possibly matching TRBD1 (6 bases). The CDR3 runs to 13 residues. Germline V gene lookup returns CDR1 KGHSH and CDR2 LQKENI. V was pared by 6 bases and J by 5 bases, with 10 bases between. The CDR3 is CASSGGQNEKLFF. CDR3 DNA: TGTGCCAGCTCCGGGGGGCAAAATGAAAAACTGTTTTTT.

The J gene is TRBJ2-2, the V gene TRBV25-1; D may be TRBD1 (6 bases). CDR3 length: 13 residues. V was cut by 4 bases and J by 4 bases, with 7 bases left in between. In germline, CDR1 is MGHDK, CDR2 SYGVNS. The CDR3 nucleotides are TGTGCCAGCAGTGGGGACACCACCGGGGAGCTGTTTTTT. This translates into CASSGDTTGELFF.

The chain employs TRBV4-2 and TRBJ1-1; 10 bases align to TRBD1. V lost 5 bases, J lost 1 base, and 10 bases stayed unmatched. Germline V CDR1 and CDR2: LGHNA, YNFKEQ. This CDR3 contains 17 residues. For the CDR3, the DNA is TGTGCCAGCAGCGCAGCGCGGGGGGACAGGGGGAACACTGAAGCTTTCTTT. Its protein product is CASSAARGDRGNTEAFF.

V gene TRBV5-4 combines with J gene TRBJ1-2, with D unresolved. Trimming cost V 0 bases and J 4 bases, with 7 bases left between them. The CDR3 sequence is 13 residues long. In germline, CDR1 is SGHNT, CDR2 YYREEE (reference sequence). In DNA, the CDR3 is TGTGCCAGCAGCTTGGATCCTAGCTATGGCTACACCTTC. As protein: CASSLDPSYGYTF.

The chain couples TRBV11-3 to TRBJ2-1; 10 positions agree with TRBD2. Germline loops: CDR1 SGHNT, CDR2 YENEEA. The CDR3 is 15 amino acids. Trimming removed 4 bases from V and 5 bases from J; junction bases left unmatched: 5. CDR3 loop: CASSSERGGNNEQFF. CDR3 coding DNA: TGTGCCAGCAGCTCAGAGCGGGGGGGGAACAATGAGCAGTTCTTC.

This chain connects TRBV12-5 to TRBJ2-7; the D gene is possibly TRBD2 (5 bases). Germline values: CDR1 LGHNT, CDR2 FRNRAP. The ends were cut back, 1 base at V and 7 bases at J, with 17 bases in the middle. The CDR3 consists of 15 residues. The CDR3 DNA reads TGTGCTAGTGGTTTGGACCGGACTCCCACGCGGGAGCAGTACTTC. Its protein is CASGLDRTPTREQYF.

The gene calls are TRBV5-4 and TRBJ1-1; 10 nucleotides agree with TRBD1. Germline CDR1 reads SGHNT; CDR2 reads YYREEE (reference sequence). Trimming removed 4 bases from V and 0 bases from J; junction bases left unmatched: 9. The length of the CDR3 is 17 residues. CDR3 in DNA: TGTGCCAGCAGCCGGGACAGGGGAAACGGGATGAACACTGAAGCTTTCTTT. This translates into CASSRDRGNGMNTEAFF.

Only a few counts were recorded for this clone. This chain joins TRBV7-9 and TRBJ1-1; D gene ambiguous. Germline CDR1 is SEHNR and CDR2 is FQNEAQ (reference sequence). This CDR3 spans 12 amino acids. Trimming took 5 bases from V and 12 from J, leaving 16 bases between them. CDR3 amino acids: CASSPGRALPFF. In DNA form, the CDR3 reads TGTGCCAGCAGCCCGGGAAGGGCACTCCCTTTCTTT.

The CDR3 DNA reads TGTGCCACCAGTGAATTTCTTGGGGGGTCCTACAATGAGCAGTTCTTC. This encodes CATSEFLGGSYNEQFF. The J gene is TRBJ2-1, the V gene TRBV24-1; possible D gene TRBD2, 6 bases. CDR3 size: 16 residues. V was pared by 4 bases and J by 1 base, with 13 bases between. CDR1 KGHDR and CDR2 SFDVKD come from the germline V gene.

This clone was counted once. This chain joins TRBV27 and TRBJ2-1; perhaps TRBD1 as D (6 bases). CDR3 length equals 17 residues. Trimming removed 1 base at V and 3 bases at J, with 16 bases between. CDR1 is MNHEY, CDR2 SMNVEV, per germline (reference sequence). This CDR3 is CASSLFSGQTGYNEQFF. The CDR3 bases are TGTGCCAGCAGTTTATTTTCCGGACAGACGGGCTACAATGAGCAGTTCTTC.

This clone was picked up a small number of times. The genes are TRBV24-1 and TRBJ1-2, with D perhaps TRBD1 (5 bases). Trimming cost V 1 base and J 5 bases, with 19 bases left between them. The CDR3 runs 17 residues. Germline CDR1 and CDR2: KGHDR and SFDVKD. The CDR3 region is CATSDFWDRGGVYGYTF. CDR3 bases: TGTGCCACCAGTGATTTCTGGGACCGCGGCGGGGTGTATGGCTACACCTTC.

The chain employs TRBV7-9 and TRBJ1-1; D might be TRBD1 (6 bases). Germline V gene sequence: CDR1 SEHNR, CDR2 FQNEAQ (reference sequence). CDR3 length: 14 residues. The V end was cut by 6 bases, the J end by 1 base, with 12 bases between. CDR3 loop: CASSSPGQNTEAFF. The CDR3 DNA follows: TGTGCCAGCAGTTCCCCGGGACAGAACACTGAAGCTTTCTTT.

This CDR3 is CASSSTRTGGNQPQHF. Here the CDR3 DNA reads TGTGCCAGCAGTTCCACAAGGACAGGGGGGAATCAGCCCCAGCATTTT. The chain is built from TRBV6-6 and TRBJ1-5; 10 bases fit TRBD1. The germline CDR1 and CDR2 sequences are MNHNY and SVGAGI (reference sequence). Trimming cost V 4 bases and J 4 bases; bases outside gene matches: 7. The CDR3 consists of 16 residues.

V is TRBV6-2 or TRBV6-3 and J is TRBJ1-1, with a possible D match to TRBD1 (5 bases). The ends were cut back, 4 bases at V and 4 bases at J, with 10 bases in the middle. The CDR3 is 13 residues long. In germline, CDR1 is MNHEY, CDR2 SVGEGT. Written as DNA, the CDR3 is TGTGCCAGCAGTTCCGACAGTCCCACTGAAGCTTTCTTT. The encoded protein is CASSSDSPTEAFF.

This clone was seen just once. The chain combines TRBV19 with TRBJ2-1; 10 bases align to TRBD2. The ends lost 6 bases at V and 3 bases at J; junction bases unmatched: 5. The CDR3 consists of 15 residues. Germline values: CDR1 LNHDA, CDR2 SQIVND (reference sequence). The CDR3 sequence is CASRPKRGGYNEQFF. Written as DNA, the CDR3 is TGTGCCAGTAGGCCTAAGCGGGGGGGCTACAATGAGCAGTTCTTC.

The rearrangement joins TRBV20-1 to TRBJ2-2; 7 bases fit TRBD2. This CDR3 spans 15 amino acids. Germline trimming cut 3 bases from V and 4 bases from J; bases unmatched to any gene: 8. Per the germline V gene, CDR1 is DFQATT and CDR2 is SNEGSKA (reference sequence). The CDR3 bases are TGCAGTGCTAGTGTTTCGGGGGGATCCACCGGGGAGCTGTTTTTT. Protein sequence: CSASVSGGSTGELFF.

The sample holds one count of this clone. This chain uses TRBV12-5 with TRBJ1-1; no reliable D call. There are 13 residues in the CDR3. Trimming pared 5 bases from V and 6 bases from J, leaving 13 bases between. The V gene's germline CDR1 is LGHNT and CDR2 FRNRAP. The CDR3 DNA reads as TGTGCTAGTGGTCATCAGGTTCTTGCTGAAGCTTTCTTT. Encoded protein: CASGHQVLAEAFF.

This sequence joins TRBV5-1 and TRBJ1-2; 7 bases align to TRBD1. The CDR3 totals 14 residues. J lost 7 bases, V lost 4 bases, and 10 bases had no gene match. Germline V lookup: CDR1 SGHRS, CDR2 YFSETQ. The CDR3 loop is CASSPGQWTGGYTF. CDR3 nucleotide sequence: TGCGCCAGCAGCCCGGGACAGTGGACTGGTGGCTACACCTTC.

This chain joins TRBV7-9 and TRBJ2-7; D is unclear. Germline CDR1 is SEHNR and CDR2 is FQNEAQ (reference sequence). The V end was cut by 5 bases, the J end by 3 bases, with 5 bases between. The CDR3 is 11 amino acids. CDR3 region: CASSPNYEQYF. In DNA form, the CDR3 reads TGTGCCAGCAGCCCCAACTACGAGCAGTACTTC.

The chain has TRBV13 and TRBJ2-7, with 10 positions matching TRBD1. The CDR3 runs to 15 residues. Germline CDR1 and CDR2: PRHDT and FYEKMQ (reference sequence). The V segment lost 0 bases and the J segment 3 bases; nucleotides outside the gene matches: 2. CDR3 sequence reads: CASSLGGTGVYEQYF. The CDR3 DNA sequence: TGTGCCAGCAGCTTAGGCGGGACAGGGGTCTACGAGCAGTACTTC.

The J gene is TRBJ2-1, the V gene TRBV5-6, with TRBD2 identical over 9 bases. Germline CDR1 and CDR2: SGHDT and YYEEEE. Trimming at V came to 4 bases and at J to 8 bases, leaving 13 bases not matched to a gene. The CDR3 loop spans 16 amino acids. The CDR3 is CASSGLEAGGPYEQFF. CDR3 DNA: TGTGCCAGCAGCGGCCTAGAGGCGGGGGGGCCGTATGAGCAGTTCTTC.

The rearrangement links TRBV6-4 to TRBJ2-3; a possible D gene is TRBD2 (5 bases). The CDR3 is made up of 11 amino acids. The V and J ends lost 10 bases and 5 bases respectively, with 10 bases between them. Germline CDR1 reads MRHNA; CDR2 reads SNTAGT. CDR3 amino acids: CATKSGDTQYF. The CDR3 nucleotides are TGTGCCACCAAAAGCGGAGATACGCAGTATTTT.

This clone has a handful of counts. The rearrangement uses TRBV11-2 and TRBJ1-1; TRBD1 matches 7 bases. The CDR3 contains 14 residues. Per the germline V gene, CDR1 is SGHAT and CDR2 is FQNNGV. The V gene end was trimmed by 0 bases and the J gene end by 8 bases; junction bases not matched to a gene: 6. This CDR3 is CASSLDSDRTEAFF. The CDR3 bases are TGTGCCAGCAGCTTAGATTCGGACAGGACAGAAGCTTTCTTT.